This T cell receptor (beta chain) stems from a study of blood T cell repertoires in COVID-19. The overall study: Italy, Spain and the United States were the sources of the convalescent and acute COVID-19 samples.

Sequencing was performed with immunoSEQ multiplex PCR; in TCRdb, only in-frame clones are kept and a portion is missing. The sample yields 200,000 to 300,000 clones, roughly 79% seen once. V dropped 3 bases and J dropped 3; count of bases not matched to a gene: 11. The CDR3 has 16 amino acids. The germline gives CDR1 DFQATT, CDR2 SNEGSKA (reference sequence). This chain joins TRBV20-1 and TRBJ1-2; 9 nucleotides line up with TRBD1. The origin of this receptor is a woman of 80 years or more with COVID-19, enrolled during active disease. Sequenced input: peripheral blood. In DNA form, the CDR3 reads TGCAGTGCTAGTCTTCGAGACAGGGGGGGTGACTATGGCTACACCTTC. It translates to CSASLRDRGGDYGYTF.